This T cell receptor (beta chain) was captured by sequencing in a study of cytomegalovirus exposure and HLA in healthy donors. Germline CDR1 is SGHAT and CDR2 is FQNNGV. The CDR3 runs to 14 residues. Between the trimmed V and J ends, which lost 0 bases and 0 bases, there was a span of 6 bases. This clone turned up a few times. No antigen is known for it. General study points: Cytomegalovirus-associated status was assigned to 150 to 200 TCR beta chains. Productive rates of about 87% or about 30% were seen for most TCR beta V segments in an earlier analysis.

PCR amplification relied on 60 Vbeta primers (plus 13 Jbeta primers). Generated by immunoSEQ multiplex PCR, the TCRdb table keeps only in-frame clones and is missing some. The repertoire has roughly 100,000 clones, 70% to 80% of them found once; the top ten carry 0.6% to 1%. What was sequenced was PBMCs. The genes are TRBV11-2 and TRBJ2-7; D is unresolved. This clonotype was sampled from a boy aged 5 to 17 in good health and CMV-seronegative. CDR3 nucleotides: TGTGCCAGCAGCTTAGATACCAGCTCCTACGAGCAGTACTTC. Encoded protein: CASSLDTSSYEQYF.